The rows below give T cell receptor beta chains drawn from one sample of a study of vaccination and CD4 T cells after COVID-19. TCRdb independently ran MiXCR on the PCR reads; one entry per CDR3 protein. Of approximately 7,300 distinct CDR3 sequences in the sample, less than 40% were seen once. No cognate antigen is known for these TCRs. Sequenced material: CD4+ T cells from blood, cultured in vitro. These receptors all stem from a human donor in good health. Each CDR3 is given with its conserved first and last residue. A D gene is named only where the DNA matches it firmly. Size is omitted from some rows. Given values are once, few, many or a class for expanded clones.

cdr3_nt cdr3_aa v_call d_call j_call clone_size
TGTGCCAGTAGTGGAACAGGGGGCCAAGAGACCCAGTACTTC CASSGTGGQETQYF TRBV19 TRBD1 TRBJ2-5 -
TGTGCCAGTAGTATAGATGGTTCTATGAACACTGAAGCTTTCTTT CASSIDGSMNTEAFF TRBV19 - TRBJ1-1 few
TGTGCCAGCAGCCAAGATCGCGGGGAAGTGACAGATACGCAGTATTTT CASSQDRGEVTDTQYF TRBV4-2 - TRBJ2-3 -
TGTGCCAGCAGGGAGAAAGATACGGGACGAAGGATTTCACCCCTCCACTTT CASREKDTGRRISPLHF TRBV6-1 - TRBJ1-6 few
TGTGCCAGCAGCACCACAGTTAACACTGAAGCTTTCTTT CASSTTVNTEAFF TRBV9 - TRBJ1-1 -
TGTGCCAGCAGCTCCAGCGCTATGTATGGCCACACCTTC CASSSSAMYGHTF TRBV7-2 - TRBJ1-2 -
TGTGCCAGCAGCTTAGCGACTTACGAGCAGTACTTC CASSLATYEQYF TRBV7-2 - TRBJ2-7 -
TGTGCCAGTAGTTCGATTGCTGAAGCTTTCTTT CASSSIAEAFF TRBV19 - TRBJ1-1 few
TGTGCCAGCAGTGAAGCGGAGGACAGGGTTTATGGCTACACCTTC CASSEAEDRVYGYTF TRBV6-1 TRBD1 TRBJ1-2 few
TGTGCCAGCAGCTTAGATGGCGGGGGCACTCAGCCCCAGCATTTT CASSLDGGGTQPQHF TRBV11-2 - TRBJ1-5 -
TGTGCCAGCAGCCGGGGACAGACGCCGCGCGGGTCTGGAAACACCATATATTTT CASSRGQTPRGSGNTIYF TRBV7-9 TRBD1 TRBJ1-3 -
TGCAGTGCTGATAACCCGGGACAGGTCTATAGCAATCAGCCCCAGCATTTT CSADNPGQVYSNQPQHF TRBV20-1 TRBD1 TRBJ1-5 -
TGTGCCAGCAGTGAAGTGAGACAGACCTACGAGCAGTACTTC CASSEVRQTYEQYF TRBV6-1 - TRBJ2-7 -
TGTGCCAGCAGCTTACATCAACTGGCCGGGGCTTTCTTT CASSLHQLAGAFF TRBV11-2 - TRBJ1-1 -
TGCAGTGCTAGACTAGCGGGGGGATTATACGAGCAGTACTTC CSARLAGGLYEQYF TRBV20-1 TRBD2 TRBJ2-7 few
TGTGCCAGCAGCCAGAGCGGTGGAGACACTGAAGCTTTCTTT CASSQSGGDTEAFF TRBV6-1 - TRBJ1-1 -
TGTGCCAGCAGTGAAGATAGGGGAGAACCCTATAACTATGGCTACACCTTC CASSEDRGEPYNYGYTF TRBV6-4 - TRBJ1-2 few
TGTGCCAGCAGTGAAATGAATGGGGGCCCGAACACTGAAGCTTTCTTT CASSEMNGGPNTEAFF TRBV6-1 - TRBJ1-1 medium-sized
TGCAGTGCTAGATCAACGAACACCGGGGAGCTGTTTTTT CSARSTNTGELFF TRBV20-1 - TRBJ2-2 few
TGTGCCAGCAGTTACTCGACCCACGGGGCGGGGGACACAGATACGCAGTATTTT CASSYSTHGAGDTDTQYF TRBV6-2/TRBV6-3 TRBD2 TRBJ2-3 -
TGTGCCAGCAGCTTTCAGGGGGCGTGGGAGACCCAGTACTTC CASSFQGAWETQYF TRBV6-1 TRBD1 TRBJ2-5 few
TGTGCCAGTAGTATAGATCCGCGAGGCACTGAAGCTTTCTTT CASSIDPRGTEAFF TRBV19 - TRBJ1-1 -
TGTGCAAGTCGCCTTAACCAGGGGGCGGACGGCACTGAAGCTTTCTTT CASRLNQGADGTEAFF TRBV12-2 - TRBJ1-1 -
TGTGCCAGCAGTGAACTCCGGGCCGTGGTACAGCCCCAGCATTTT CASSELRAVVQPQHF TRBV6-1 - TRBJ1-5 large
TGTGCCACCAGCAGAAGATCGGGGGGACTCTATGGCTACACCTTC CATSRRSGGLYGYTF TRBV15 - TRBJ1-2 few
TGTGCCACCAGCATGTACACTGAAGCTTTCTTT CATSMYTEAFF TRBV15 - TRBJ1-1 few
TGTGCCAGCAGTTACTCGGTCCTTAGCTCTGGGGCCAACGTCCTGACTTTC CASSYSVLSSGANVLTF TRBV6-5 - TRBJ2-6 -
TGTGCCAGCAGTCCAGCGCCACTCGGTGAGCAGTTCTTC CASSPAPLGEQFF TRBV2 - TRBJ2-1 -
TGTGCCAGCAGTTACTCACAGGTTCCTAGCAATCAGCCCCAGCATTTT CASSYSQVPSNQPQHF TRBV6-2/TRBV6-3 - TRBJ1-5 -
TGTGCCAGCAGCTTGGAGGGGAGGGGAGACACAGATACGCAGTATTTT CASSLEGRGDTDTQYF TRBV7-9 TRBD2 TRBJ2-3 few
TGTGCCAGCAGTTTAGGGGGAAACTATGGCTACACCTTC CASSLGGNYGYTF TRBV12-3/TRBV12-4 - TRBJ1-2 -
TGCAGTGCTAGAGTCGGCGGGGGCAATCAGCCCCAGCATTTT CSARVGGGNQPQHF TRBV20-1 - TRBJ1-5 few
TGTGCCAGCAGCGCCAGCCTTTCACCCCTCCACTTT CASSASLSPLHF TRBV7-2 - TRBJ1-6 few
TGTGCCAGCAGCTTGAACTCTGGGGCCCTCCACTTT CASSLNSGALHF TRBV11-2 - TRBJ1-6 few
TGCAGTGCTAGAGGAGCCCAAGAGACCCAGTACTTC CSARGAQETQYF TRBV20-1 - TRBJ2-5 few
TGTGCGTCCGGGGCTCCCCACCAAGAGACCCAGTACTTC CASGAPHQETQYF TRBV6-1 - TRBJ2-5 few
TGTGCCTGGAGTGTGCGGGCAGGGGTGAGTGGCTACACCTTC CAWSVRAGVSGYTF TRBV30 - TRBJ1-2 -
TGTGCCAGCAGTGTATCCGGACTCAACAATCAGCCCCAGCATTTT CASSVSGLNNQPQHF TRBV6-1 - TRBJ1-5 -
TGTGCCAGCAGCCAAACCGGGACTAGCGGAGGATCCGCCGGGGAGCTGTTTTTT CASSQTGTSGGSAGELFF TRBV4-2 TRBD2 TRBJ2-2 -
TGTGCCACCGGACTAGCTTTCAATGAGCAGTTCTTC CATGLAFNEQFF TRBV11-1 TRBD2 TRBJ2-1 -
TGTGCCAGCAGCCAAGATCGTCGGGTCAGCCAAGAGACCCAGTACTTC CASSQDRRVSQETQYF TRBV4-2 - TRBJ2-5 -
TGTGCCATCAGTGATCAGGGGGGCATAAATGGCTACACCTTC CAISDQGGINGYTF TRBV10-3 TRBD1 TRBJ1-2 few
TGTGCCAGCAGTGGCCCACAGGTCTACACCTTC CASSGPQVYTF TRBV6-1 - TRBJ1-2 -
TGCGCCAGCAGCTCCGCCGGGGAGCTGTTTTTT CASSSAGELFF TRBV5-1 - TRBJ2-2 -
TGTGCCAGCAGTCCCCGCCCACAGGGGAACCAAGAGACCCAGTACTTC CASSPRPQGNQETQYF TRBV27 TRBD1 TRBJ2-5 few
TGTGCCAGCAGTGCGACCCCCCCAGATACGCAGTATTTT CASSATPPDTQYF TRBV6-4 - TRBJ2-3 -